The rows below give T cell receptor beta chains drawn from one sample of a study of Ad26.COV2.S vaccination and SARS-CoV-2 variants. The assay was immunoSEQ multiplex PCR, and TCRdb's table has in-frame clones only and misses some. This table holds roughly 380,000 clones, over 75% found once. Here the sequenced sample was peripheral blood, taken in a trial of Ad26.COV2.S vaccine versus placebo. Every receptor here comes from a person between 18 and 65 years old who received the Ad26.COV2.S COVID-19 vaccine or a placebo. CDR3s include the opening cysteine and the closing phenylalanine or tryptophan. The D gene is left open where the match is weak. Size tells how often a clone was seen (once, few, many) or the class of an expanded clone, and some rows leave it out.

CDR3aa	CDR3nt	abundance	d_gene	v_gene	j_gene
CASTGANYGYTF	TGTGCCAGCACCGGGGCAAACTATGGCTACACCTTC	.	.	TRBV4-2	TRBJ1-2
CASSSQVGVQETQYF	TGTGCCAGTAGTAGCCAGGTGGGCGTTCAAGAGACCCAGTACTTC	once	.	TRBV19	TRBJ2-5
CASSLALAGVATDTQYF	TGCGCCAGCAGCTTGGCACTAGCGGGGGTCGCCACAGATACGCAGTATTTT	.	TRBD2	TRBV5-1	TRBJ2-3
CASSMEVPVNTEAFF	TGTGCCAGTAGTATGGAAGTTCCGGTGAACACTGAAGCTTTCTTT	.	.	TRBV19	TRBJ1-1
CASSLVASYEQYF	TGTGCCAGCAGCTTAGTAGCGTCCTACGAGCAGTACTTC	once	.	TRBV7-9	TRBJ2-7
CASSGLTDTQYF	TGTGCCAGTAGTGGGCTCACAGATACGCAGTATTTT	once	.	TRBV19	TRBJ2-3
CASSPRPGQLQETQYF	TGCGCCAGCAGCCCGCGACCGGGCCAGCTCCAAGAGACCCAGTACTTC	once	.	TRBV4-1	TRBJ2-5
CAISGKEAAFF	TGTGCCATCAGTGGGAAAGAGGCAGCTTTCTTT	.	.	TRBV10-3	TRBJ1-1
CATSREVNEQFF	TGTGCCACCAGCAGAGAAGTCAATGAGCAGTTCTTC	.	.	TRBV15	TRBJ2-1
CASSSQGRNTGELFF	TGTGCCAGCAGCTCACAGGGGAGGAACACCGGGGAGCTGTTTTTT	.	TRBD1	TRBV7-3	TRBJ2-2
CASSLVGSPLHF	TGTGCCAGCAGCCTGGTCGGGTCACCCCTCCACTTT	.	.	TRBV5-4	TRBJ1-6
CAWSSGKGDQPQHF	TGTGCCTGGAGCTCTGGAAAGGGAGATCAGCCCCAGCATTTT	.	.	TRBV30	TRBJ1-5
CASSLESTLGHEQYF	TGTGCCAGCAGCTTAGAATCGACTCTGGGCCACGAGCAGTACTTC	few	.	TRBV7-9	TRBJ2-7
CASSIGGQGESPLHF	TGTGCCAGTAGTATAGGGGGACAGGGGGAATCACCCCTCCACTTT	.	TRBD1	TRBV19	TRBJ1-6
CASSQGFESGNTIYF	TGCGCCAGCAGCCAAGGATTTGAGTCTGGAAACACCATATATTTT	once	.	TRBV4-3	TRBJ1-3
CAWSEDSNQPQHF	TGTGCCTGGAGTGAGGATAGCAATCAGCCCCAGCATTTT	few	.	TRBV30	TRBJ1-5
CASSLQLATNEKLFF	TGTGCCAGCAGCTTACAGCTTGCAACTAATGAAAAACTGTTTTTT	.	.	TRBV7-8	TRBJ1-4
CASSHRGRDEQFF	TGTGCCAGCAGCCACAGGGGGCGTGATGAGCAGTTCTTC	.	TRBD1	TRBV14	TRBJ2-1
CASRGQGDYGYTF	TGTGCCAGCAGGGGACAGGGTGACTATGGCTACACCTTC	.	TRBD1	TRBV12-3/TRBV12-4	TRBJ1-2
CASSIAFGPNEKLFF	TGTGCCAGTAGTATAGCATTCGGACCTAATGAAAAACTGTTTTTT	.	.	TRBV19	TRBJ1-4
CASRGTGGEETQYF	TGCGCCAGCCGCGGGACAGGGGGTGAAGAGACCCAGTACTTC	.	TRBD1	TRBV5-1	TRBJ2-5
CASSYTPGQGYEQYF	TGTGCCAGCAGTTACACTCCGGGACAGGGCTACGAGCAGTACTTC	few	TRBD1	TRBV6-5	TRBJ2-7
CASSYSIGQAQETQYF	TGTGCCAGCAGTTACTCAATCGGGCAGGCCCAAGAGACCCAGTACTTC	.	.	TRBV6-6	TRBJ2-5
CASSLEFAETQYF	TGTGCCAGCAGCTTGGAGTTTGCGGAGACCCAGTACTTC	.	.	TRBV7-9	TRBJ2-5
CASSSGTGVPQPQHF	TGTGCCAGCAGCTCCGGGACAGGGGTCCCTCAGCCCCAGCATTTT	.	TRBD1	TRBV7-6	TRBJ1-5